Below, one TCR beta chain is given with its context. Its cognate antigen is unknown. 60 Vbeta and 13 Jbeta primers were used in PCR. Clones were sequenced by immunoSEQ multiplex PCR, and TCRdb holds only the in-frame ones, with some missing. The table records 110,000 to 150,000 clones, about four fifths of them present only once. These data belong to a study of cytomegalovirus exposure and HLA in healthy donors. The study's findings and limits: The HLA-A and HLA-B alleles of most subjects were reportedly predicted accurately from TCR beta sequences.

V was pared by 7 bases and J by 7 bases, with 13 bases between. CDR1 GTSNPN and CDR2 SVGIG come from the germline V gene (reference sequence). There are 11 residues in the CDR3. Sequencing input: PBMCs. The TCR was taken from a man between 40 and 49 years old in good health and CMV-seronegative. The genes are TRBV30 and TRBJ1-1; D is ambiguous. For the CDR3, the DNA is TGTGCCTTTTCGAAAGAGGATGAAGCTTTCTTT. This translates into CAFSKEDEAFF.